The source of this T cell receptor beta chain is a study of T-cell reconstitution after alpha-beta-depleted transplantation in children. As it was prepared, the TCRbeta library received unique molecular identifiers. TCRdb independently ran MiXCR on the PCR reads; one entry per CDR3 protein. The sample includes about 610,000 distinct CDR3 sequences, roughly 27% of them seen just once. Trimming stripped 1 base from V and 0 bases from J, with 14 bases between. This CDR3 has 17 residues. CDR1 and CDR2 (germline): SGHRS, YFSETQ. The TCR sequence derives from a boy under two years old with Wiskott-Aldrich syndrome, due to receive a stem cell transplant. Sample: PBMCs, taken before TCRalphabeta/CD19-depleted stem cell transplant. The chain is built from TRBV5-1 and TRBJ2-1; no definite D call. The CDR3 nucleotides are TGCGCCAGCAGCTTGCGTTATGATCCGAGCTCCTACAATGAGCAGTTCTTC. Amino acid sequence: CASSLRYDPSSYNEQFF.